A selection of T cell receptor beta chains follows, all from one sample in a study of shared clonotypes between healthy human individuals. Some clones are missing from TCRdb's copy, which holds only in-frame ones; the method was immunoSEQ multiplex PCR. Of millions of clones in the sample, around 90% were seen once. Sequencing used naive CD4+ T cells sorted from blood. Receptor source: a man aged 18 to 35 in good health. CDR3s include the opening cysteine and the closing phenylalanine or tryptophan. Fields, in order: J gene, V gene, D gene, clone size, CDR3 protein, CDR3 DNA. The D gene is left open where the match is weak. Clone size appears in some rows only: once, few, many, or a class for an expanded clone.

>TRBJ2-7|TRBV12-5|-|-
CASGLDLRGREPYEQYF
TGTGCTAGTGGTTTGGATTTAAGGGGGCGGGAGCCCTACGAGCAGTACTTC
>TRBJ1-2|TRBV28|-|-
CASSGQDYGYTF
TGTGCCAGCAGTGGACAAGACTATGGCTACACCTTC
>TRBJ1-4|TRBV19|-|few
CATSWTNEKLFF
TGTGCCACTAGCTGGACTAATGAAAAACTGTTTTTT
>TRBJ1-1|TRBV15|-|-
CATSRGAQGWNTEAFF
TGTGCCACCAGCAGAGGGGCCCAGGGTTGGAACACTGAAGCTTTCTTT
>TRBJ2-3|TRBV7-2|TRBD2|-
CASSSRASGRITDTQYF
TGTGCCAGCAGCTCCCGCGCTAGCGGGAGAATCACAGATACGCAGTATTTT
>TRBJ2-5|TRBV2|-|-
CASRGGPQETQYF
TGTGCCAGCCGGGGAGGCCCCCAAGAGACCCAGTACTTC
>TRBJ1-2|TRBV27|TRBD1|-
CASSSGTGGYGYTF
TGTGCCAGCAGTTCTGGGACAGGGGGCTATGGCTACACCTTC
>TRBJ2-2|TRBV7-6|TRBD2|-
CASERGVANTGELFF
TGTGCCAGCGAGCGGGGGGTAGCTAACACCGGGGAGCTGTTTTTT
>TRBJ2-5|TRBV2|-|-
CASSRPQETQYF
TGTGCCAGCAGTCGACCTCAAGAGACCCAGTACTTC
>TRBJ2-1|TRBV18|-|-
CASSPGGKVEQFF
TGTGCCAGCTCACCAGGAGGGAAGGTTGAGCAGTTCTTC
>TRBJ2-5|TRBV9|TRBD2|-
CASSVERTSGQETQYF
TGTGCCAGCAGCGTAGAGAGGACTAGCGGCCAAGAGACCCAGTACTTC
>TRBJ1-1|TRBV6-5|TRBD1|-
CASRWGTENTEAFF
TGTGCCAGCAGGTGGGGGACAGAGAACACTGAAGCTTTCTTT
>TRBJ2-2|TRBV4-3|-|-
CASSQGSAGTTVTGELFF
TGCGCCAGCAGCCAAGGGTCTGCAGGGACAACGGTCACCGGGGAGCTGTTTTTT
>TRBJ1-6|TRBV4-2|-|few
CASSQESIPPNSPLHF
TGTGCCAGCAGCCAAGAATCTATCCCACCTAATTCACCCCTCCACTTT
>TRBJ1-1|TRBV2|-|-
CASSKGLLNTEAFF
TGTGCCAGCAGTAAGGGGCTTTTGAACACTGAAGCTTTCTTT
>TRBJ1-1|TRBV6-5|-|-
CATRNDGLNTEAFF
TGTGCCACCCGAAATGACGGCCTGAACACTGAAGCTTTCTTT
>TRBJ2-5|TRBV5-1|-|-
CASSFGGYQETQYF
TGCGCCAGCAGCTTTGGGGGTTACCAAGAGACCCAGTACTTC
>TRBJ2-7|TRBV27|-|-
CASHKGYEQYF
TGTGCCAGCCATAAGGGCTACGAGCAGTACTTC
>TRBJ2-7|TRBV30|-|-
CAWSVEGYEQYF
TGTGCCTGGAGTGTGGAGGGTTACGAGCAGTACTTC
>TRBJ2-6|TRBV30|-|-
CAWSDTRAGANVLTF
TGTGCCTGGAGTGACACCAGGGCTGGGGCCAACGTCCTGACTTTC
>TRBJ2-5|TRBV4-3|TRBD1|-
CASSQDPGQRGETQYF
TGCGCCAGCAGCCAAGACCCGGGACAGAGGGGAGAGACCCAGTACTTC
>TRBJ2-7|TRBV5-6|-|-
CASSLGAGSYEQYF
TGTGCCAGCAGCTTGGGCGCGGGATCCTACGAGCAGTACTTC
>TRBJ1-3|TRBV28|-|-
CASSGNRGRFGNTIYF
TGTGCCAGCAGTGGCAATAGGGGCCGATTTGGAAACACCATATATTTT
>TRBJ1-1|TRBV30|-|-
CAWTRGGNTEAFF
TGTGCCTGGACCCGTGGGGGGAACACTGAAGCTTTCTTT
>TRBJ2-7|TRBV10-3|-|-
CAISEDSASYEQYF
TGTGCCATCAGTGAGGACAGTGCCTCCTACGAGCAGTACTTC
>TRBJ2-5|TRBV6-5|TRBD1|-
CASSPTGGKTQYF
TGTGCCAGCAGTCCGACAGGGGGGAAGACCCAGTACTTC
>TRBJ1-4|TRBV2|-|-
CASSERNYEKLFF
TGTGCCAGCAGTGAGAGGAATTATGAAAAACTGTTTTTT
>TRBJ1-2|TRBV6-4|-|-
CASSVDSGGSYTF
TGTGCCAGCAGTGTCGACAGCGGGGGCAGCTACACCTTC
>TRBJ1-2|TRBV10-3|TRBD1|-
CATTNALYRDRGAGGSYTF
TGTGCCACAACAAATGCCTTATACCGGGACAGGGGGGCGGGAGGAAGCTACACCTTC
>TRBJ2-7|TRBV5-6|-|-
CASSPGPRVYEQYF
TGTGCCAGCAGCCCAGGACCGAGGGTATACGAGCAGTACTTC
>TRBJ2-3|TRBV4-2|TRBD2|-
CASSRGLGPDTQYF
TGTGCCAGCAGCCGCGGACTAGGTCCAGATACGCAGTATTTT
>TRBJ1-1|TRBV19|-|-
CASIRDPGQPEAFF
TGTGCCAGTATCCGCGACCCGGGTCAACCCGAAGCTTTCTTT
>TRBJ1-2|TRBV30|-|-
CAWWDGNYGYTF
TGTGCCTGGTGGGACGGAAACTATGGCTACACCTTC
>TRBJ2-2|TRBV6-6|-|-
CASRSGSNTGELFF
TGTGCCAGCAGGAGCGGTTCGAACACCGGGGAGCTGTTTTTT
>TRBJ1-1|TRBV2|-|-
CASSLYTEAFF
TGTGCCAGCAGTCTATACACTGAAGCTTTCTTT
>TRBJ2-3|TRBV11-2|TRBD1|-
CASSLTGTGGGDTQYF
TGTGCCAGCAGCTTAACCGGGACAGGGGGCGGAGATACGCAGTATTTT
>TRBJ1-2|TRBV27|TRBD1|once
CASRRQGASGYTF
TGTGCCAGCAGACGACAGGGGGCGAGTGGCTACACCTTC
>TRBJ2-1|TRBV5-7|TRBD2|-
CASSGPLGLVDNEQFF
TGTGCCAGCAGCGGACCCCTGGGACTAGTAGACAATGAGCAGTTCTTC
>TRBJ2-3|TRBV18|TRBD2|once
CASSSTSGVLTDTQYF
TGTGCCAGCTCATCGACTAGCGGCGTACTCACAGATACGCAGTATTTT